This entry lists 14 T cell receptor beta chains sequenced from one sample in a study of T cell responses to AZD1222 COVID-19 vaccine. Repertoires were generated with immunoSEQ multiplex PCR, while TCRdb's copy carries only in-frame clones and drops some. The data contain about 22,000 clones, approximately 86% of them singletons. The material sequenced was peripheral blood, taken on day 0 of AZD1222 vaccination. The origin of the receptors is an adult in good health.

The chain recombines TRBV30 with TRBJ2-3; D gene uncertain. CDR1 and CDR2 (germline): GTSNPN, SVGIG (reference sequence). V was cut by 0 bases and J by 4 bases, with 5 bases left in between. The CDR3 is 12 amino acids. CDR3 sequence: CAWSVSSDTQYF. The CDR3 region has the DNA TGTGCCTGGAGTGTTTCGTCAGATACGCAGTATTTT.

The chain has TRBV7-6 and TRBJ2-2; 14 nucleotides align to TRBD2. CDR3 length: 16 residues. V shed 9 bases and J 1 base; nucleotides not matched to a gene: 4. From germline, CDR1 is SGHVS and CDR2 FNYEAQ. CDR3 residues: CASRLAGGKNTGELFF. The CDR3 nucleotides are TGTGCCAGTAGACTAGCGGGGGGGAAGAACACCGGGGAGCTGTTTTTT. Drawing the rest from reference TRBV7-6 and TRBJ2-2, the complete variable domain is GAGVSQSPRYKVTKRGQDVALRCDPISGHVSLYWYRQALGQGPEFLTYFNYEAQQDKSGLPNDRFSAERPEGSISTLTIQRTEQRDSAMYRCASRLAGGKNTGELFFGEGSRLTVL.

The chain has TRBV10-3 and TRBJ1-2, with 7 bases aligning to TRBD1. The CDR3 extends over 15 amino acids. The J segment lost 4 bases and the V segment lost 8 bases, leaving 13 bases of the junction unmatched. From germline, CDR1 is ENHRY and CDR2 SYGVKD. CDR3 sequence: CAIYQTTGNSYGYTF. The DNA for the CDR3 is TGTGCCATCTATCAAACGACAGGGAACTCCTATGGCTACACCTTC.

The gene calls are TRBV7-6 and TRBJ2-2; TRBD1 is a possible D gene (5 bases). CDR1 is SGHVS and CDR2 is FNYEAQ in the germline V gene. V shed 5 bases and J shed 5 bases, with 21 bases lying between them. This CDR3 is built from 17 residues. The CDR3 nucleotides are TGTGCCAGCAGCCCGTTCCAGGGAAAGGGCCCTACCGGGGAGCTGTTTTTT. Its protein product is CASSPFQGKGPTGELFF.

The gene calls are TRBV3-1 (or the pseudogene TRBV3-2) and TRBJ2-5, with TRBD2 matching 9 bases. The CDR3 sequence is 15 residues long. The V segment lost 3 bases and the J segment 3 bases; nucleotides outside the gene matches: 5. Germline V gives CDR1 LGHDT, CDR2 YNNKEL (reference sequence). The CDR3 sequence is CASSQGGLAEETQYF. The CDR3, as DNA: TGTGCCAGCAGCCAGGGGGGACTAGCCGAAGAGACCCAGTACTTC.

This clone turned up a few times. The gene calls are TRBV30 and TRBJ1-5; 9 positions match TRBD1. Germline lookup yields CDR1 GTSNPN and CDR2 SVGIG (reference sequence). The ends lost 3 bases at V and 9 bases at J; junction bases unmatched: 6. The CDR3 consists of 13 residues. CDR3 DNA sequence: TGTGCCTGGAGCACACAGGGGGCGCCGCCCCAGCATTTT. Its protein is CAWSTQGAPPQHF.

V gene TRBV6-2 or TRBV6-3 combines with J gene TRBJ2-3; D possibly corresponds to TRBD2 (5 bases). The CDR3 sequence is 18 residues long. The germline CDR1 and CDR2 sequences are MNHEY and SVGEGT. Deletions cut 0 bases from V and 5 bases from J, with 21 bases between. The chain's CDR3 is CASSYSDTSPLDLDTQYF. As DNA, the CDR3 is TGTGCCAGCAGTTACTCCGATACTAGTCCTTTGGATTTAGATACGCAGTATTTT.

This chain connects TRBV24-1 to TRBJ2-1; no clear D gene. V dropped 1 base and J dropped 6 bases, with 12 bases sitting between them. This CDR3 is 15 amino acids long. CDR1 is KGHDR and CDR2 is SFDVKD in the germline V gene. The CDR3 here is CATSDFGLTPNEQFF. The CDR3 DNA follows: TGTGCCACCAGTGATTTTGGGTTGACTCCCAATGAGCAGTTCTTC.

This clone appeared a single time. The chain joins TRBV25-1 to TRBJ1-6, with D unresolved. Germline V CDR1 and CDR2: MGHDK, SYGVNS. The CDR3 sequence is 15 residues long. The V and J ends lost 1 base and 9 bases respectively, with 13 bases between them. CDR3 loop: CASSELQTFPSPLHF. DNA for the CDR3: TGTGCCAGCAGTGAATTACAGACCTTTCCTTCACCCCTCCACTTT.

This chain links TRBV10-2 with TRBJ2-2, with a weak D call TRBD1 (6 bases). Per germline, CDR1 WSHSY and CDR2 SAAADI. CDR3 size: 14 residues. V lost 6 bases to trimming and J lost 2 bases, with 10 bases between them. This chain's CDR3 is CASSGQSNTGELFF. CDR3 DNA: TGCGCCAGCAGCGGACAGAGCAACACCGGGGAGCTGTTTTTT.

The genes are TRBV11-2 and TRBJ1-1; no definite D call. Trimming cost V 2 bases and J 0 bases, with 4 bases left between them. This CDR3 contains 13 residues. From germline, CDR1 is SGHAT and CDR2 FQNNGV. The CDR3: CASSLWMNTEAFF. The CDR3 DNA is TGTGCCAGCAGCTTATGGATGAACACTGAAGCTTTCTTT.

This clone is a singleton in its sample. This sequence joins TRBV15 and TRBJ2-5; no reliable D call. The CDR3 is 13 residues long. V lost 1 base and J lost 2, with 5 bases in between. Per germline, CDR1 LNHNV and CDR2 YYDKDF (reference sequence). CDR3 residues: CATSRGVQETQYF. CDR3 bases: TGTGCCACCAGCAGAGGCGTTCAAGAGACCCAGTACTTC.

This sequence joins TRBV6-5 and TRBJ2-5; 7 bases agree with TRBD2. The length of the CDR3 is 15 residues. The V and J ends lost 5 bases and 4 bases, in that order; junction bases with no gene match: 10. Germline CDR1 is MNHEY and CDR2 is SVGAGI. The CDR3 region has the DNA TGTGCCAGCAGTCCCTCGGGGGGACCGCGAGAGACCCAGTACTTC. As protein: CASSPSGGPRETQYF.

The chain uses TRBV3-1 (or the pseudogene TRBV3-2) and TRBJ1-2; D unresolved. Germline CDR1 reads LGHDT; CDR2 reads YNNKEL (reference sequence). Trimming shortened V by 0 bases and J by 4 bases, and 3 bases separated the two germline ends. This CDR3 spans 12 amino acids. This CDR3 is CASSQETYGYTF. The DNA for the CDR3 is TGTGCCAGCAGCCAAGAGACCTATGGCTACACCTTC.